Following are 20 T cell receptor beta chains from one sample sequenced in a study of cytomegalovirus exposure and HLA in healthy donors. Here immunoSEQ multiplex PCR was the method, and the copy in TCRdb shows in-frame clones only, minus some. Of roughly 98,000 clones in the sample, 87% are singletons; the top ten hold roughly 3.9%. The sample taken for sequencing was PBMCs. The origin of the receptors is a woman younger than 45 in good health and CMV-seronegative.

CDR3 bases: TGTGCCAGCAGCCCATGGCGGACTGAAGCTTTCTTT. Protein product: CASSPWRTEAFF. The gene calls are TRBV11-2 and TRBJ1-1; D gene unclear. Trimming left V 5 bases short and J 5 bases short, with 9 bases between. This CDR3 is built from 12 residues. The V gene's germline CDR1 is SGHAT and CDR2 FQNNGV.

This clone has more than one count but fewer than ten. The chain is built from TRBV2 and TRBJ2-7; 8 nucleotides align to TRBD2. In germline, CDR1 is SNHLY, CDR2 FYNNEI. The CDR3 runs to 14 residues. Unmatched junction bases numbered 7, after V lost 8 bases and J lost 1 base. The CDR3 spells CASGVERGSYEQYF. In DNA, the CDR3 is TGTGCCAGCGGGGTTGAGCGGGGGTCCTACGAGCAGTACTTC.

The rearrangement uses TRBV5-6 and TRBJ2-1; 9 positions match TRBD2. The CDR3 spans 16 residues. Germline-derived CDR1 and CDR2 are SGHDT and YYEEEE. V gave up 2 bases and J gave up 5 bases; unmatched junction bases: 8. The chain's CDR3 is CASSFSLAGSDNEQFF. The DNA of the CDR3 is TGTGCCAGCAGCTTCTCCCTAGCGGGATCAGACAATGAGCAGTTCTTC. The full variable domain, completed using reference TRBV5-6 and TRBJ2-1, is DAGVTQSPTHLIKTRGQQVTLRCSPKSGHDTVSWYQQALGQGPQFIFQYYEEEERQRGNFPDRFSGHQFPNYSSELNVNALLLGDSALYLCASSFSLAGSDNEQFFGPGTRLTVL.

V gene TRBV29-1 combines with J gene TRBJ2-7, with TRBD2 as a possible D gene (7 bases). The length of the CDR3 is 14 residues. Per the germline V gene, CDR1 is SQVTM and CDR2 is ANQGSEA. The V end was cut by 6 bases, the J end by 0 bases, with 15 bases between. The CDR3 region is CSVGRGGSSYEQYF. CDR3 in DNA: TGCAGCGTGGGGAGGGGGGGCAGCTCCTACGAGCAGTACTTC.

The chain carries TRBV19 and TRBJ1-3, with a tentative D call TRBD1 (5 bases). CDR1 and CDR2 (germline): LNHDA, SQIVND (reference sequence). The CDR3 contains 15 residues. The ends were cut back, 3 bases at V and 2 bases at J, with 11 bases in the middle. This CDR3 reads CASSIGTGPGNTIYF. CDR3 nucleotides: TGTGCCAGTAGTATTGGGACTGGTCCTGGAAACACCATATATTTT. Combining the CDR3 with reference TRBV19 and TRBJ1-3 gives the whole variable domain DGGITQSPKYLFRKEGQNVTLSCEQNLNHDAMYWYRQDPGQGLRLIYYSQIVNDFQKGDIAEGYSVSREKKESFPLTVTSAQKNPTAFYLCASSIGTGPGNTIYFGEGSWLTVV.

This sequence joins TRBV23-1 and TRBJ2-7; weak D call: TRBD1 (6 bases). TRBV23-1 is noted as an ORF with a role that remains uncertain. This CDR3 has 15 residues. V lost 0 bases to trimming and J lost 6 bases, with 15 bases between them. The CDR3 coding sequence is TGCGCCAGCAGTCAATCGGTTGACCGAGGGGGCGAGCAGTACTTC. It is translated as CASSQSVDRGGEQYF.

CDR3 protein: CASGGVAYNEQFF. DNA of the CDR3: TGTGCCAGCGGTGGAGTAGCCTACAATGAGCAGTTCTTC. This chain joins TRBV7-2 and TRBJ2-1; D remains ambiguous. From germline, CDR1 is SGHTA and CDR2 FQGNSA. The CDR3 has 13 residues. Trimming took 8 bases from V and 2 from J, leaving 10 bases between them.

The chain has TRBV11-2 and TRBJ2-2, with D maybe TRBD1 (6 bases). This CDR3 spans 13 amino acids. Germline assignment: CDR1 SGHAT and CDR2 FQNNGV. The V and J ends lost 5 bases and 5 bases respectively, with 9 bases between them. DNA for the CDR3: TGTGCCAGCAGCAGACAGGTGACCGGGGAGCTGTTTTTT. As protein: CASSRQVTGELFF.

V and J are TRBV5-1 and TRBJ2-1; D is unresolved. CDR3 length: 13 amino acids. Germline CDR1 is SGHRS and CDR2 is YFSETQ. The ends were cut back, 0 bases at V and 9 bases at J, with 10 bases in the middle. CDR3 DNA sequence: TGCGCCAGCAGCTTGGGCCCCCACGGTGAGCAGTTCTTC. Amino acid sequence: CASSLGPHGEQFF.

The CDR3 region has the DNA TGCAGCGTTCGTAACCGGGTAGCGGGGGGCCACGAGCAGTACTTC. As protein: CSVRNRVAGGHEQYF. The chain couples TRBV29-1 to TRBJ2-7; 10 bases are a match to TRBD2. The V segment lost 5 bases and the J segment 5 bases; nucleotides outside the gene matches: 12. There are 15 residues in the CDR3. Germline values: CDR1 SQVTM, CDR2 ANQGSEA.

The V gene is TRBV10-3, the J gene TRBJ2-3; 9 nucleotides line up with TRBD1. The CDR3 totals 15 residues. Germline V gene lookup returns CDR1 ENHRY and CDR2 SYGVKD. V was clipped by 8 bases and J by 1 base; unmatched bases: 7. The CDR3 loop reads CAISGGDRGTDTQYF. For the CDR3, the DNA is TGTGCCATCTCCGGAGGGGACAGGGGCACAGATACGCAGTATTTT.

The CDR3 reads CASSYVSGPNQPQHF. The DNA for the CDR3 is TGTGCCAGCAGTTACGTATCAGGGCCTAATCAGCCCCAGCATTTT. The chain couples TRBV6-5 to TRBJ1-5, with D perhaps matching TRBD1 (5 bases). The CDR3 runs 15 residues. V dropped 2 bases and J dropped 4 bases, with 12 bases sitting between them. Germline V gene lookup returns CDR1 MNHEY and CDR2 SVGAGI.

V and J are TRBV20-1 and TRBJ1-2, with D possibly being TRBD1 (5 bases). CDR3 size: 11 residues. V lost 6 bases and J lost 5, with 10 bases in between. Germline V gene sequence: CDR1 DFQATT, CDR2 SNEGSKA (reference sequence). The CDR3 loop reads CSAKAGYGYTF. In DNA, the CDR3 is TGCAGTGCAAAAGCAGGGTATGGCTACACCTTC.

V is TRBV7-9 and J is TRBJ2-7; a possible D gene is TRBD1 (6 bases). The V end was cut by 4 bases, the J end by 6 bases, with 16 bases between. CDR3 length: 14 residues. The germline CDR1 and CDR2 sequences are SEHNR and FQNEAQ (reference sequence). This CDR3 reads CASSSREQGLEQYF. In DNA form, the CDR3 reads TGTGCCAGCAGCTCCCGGGAACAGGGCCTCGAGCAGTACTTC. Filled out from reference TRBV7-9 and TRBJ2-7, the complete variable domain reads DTGVSQNPRHKITKRGQNVTFRCDPISEHNRLYWYRQTLGQGPEFLTYFQNEAQLEKSRLLSDRFSAERPKGSFSTLEIQRTEQGDSAMYLCASSSREQGLEQYFGPGTRLTVT.

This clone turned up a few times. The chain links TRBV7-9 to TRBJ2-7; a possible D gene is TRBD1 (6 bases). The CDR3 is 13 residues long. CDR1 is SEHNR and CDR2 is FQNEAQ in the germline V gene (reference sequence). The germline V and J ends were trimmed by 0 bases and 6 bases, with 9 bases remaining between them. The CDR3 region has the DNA TGTGCCAGCAGCTTAGCGAGGACAGCCGAGCAGTACTTC. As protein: CASSLARTAEQYF.

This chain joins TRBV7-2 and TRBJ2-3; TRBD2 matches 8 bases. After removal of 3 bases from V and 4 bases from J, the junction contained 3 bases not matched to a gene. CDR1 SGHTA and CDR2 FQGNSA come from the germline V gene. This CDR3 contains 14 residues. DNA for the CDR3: TGTGCCAGCAGCTTTAGCGGGGCGGCAGATACGCAGTATTTT. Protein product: CASSFSGAADTQYF.

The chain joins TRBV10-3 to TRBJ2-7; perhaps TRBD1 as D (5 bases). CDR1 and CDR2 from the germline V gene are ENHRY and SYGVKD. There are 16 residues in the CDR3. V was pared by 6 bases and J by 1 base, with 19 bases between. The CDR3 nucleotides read TGTGCCATCAGCCGCGTCTCACCTTCAGGGTCCTACGAGCAGTACTTC. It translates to CAISRVSPSGSYEQYF.

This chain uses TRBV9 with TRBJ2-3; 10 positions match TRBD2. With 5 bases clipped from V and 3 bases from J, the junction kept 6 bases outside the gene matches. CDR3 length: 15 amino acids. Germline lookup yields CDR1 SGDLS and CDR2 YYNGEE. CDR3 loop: CASRAPGLATDTQYF. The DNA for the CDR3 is TGTGCCAGCAGGGCTCCGGGACTAGCGACAGATACGCAGTATTTT.

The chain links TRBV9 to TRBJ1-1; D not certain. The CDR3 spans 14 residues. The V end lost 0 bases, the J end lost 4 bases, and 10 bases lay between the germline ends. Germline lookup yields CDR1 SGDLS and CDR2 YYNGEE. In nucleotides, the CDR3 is TGTGCCAGCAGCGTAGAATCCGCGAGCACTGAAGCTTTCTTT. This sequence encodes CASSVESASTEAFF.

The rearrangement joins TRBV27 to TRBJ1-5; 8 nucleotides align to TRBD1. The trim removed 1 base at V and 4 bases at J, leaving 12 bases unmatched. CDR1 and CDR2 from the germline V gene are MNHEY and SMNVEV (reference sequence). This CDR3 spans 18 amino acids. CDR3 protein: CASSLLPIRTGLNQPQHF. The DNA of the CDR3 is TGTGCCAGCAGTTTATTACCGATCCGGACAGGGTTGAATCAGCCCCAGCATTTT.